A single sample gave rise to the 23 T cell receptor beta chains below, sequenced in a study of beta chain features in type 1 diabetes. Their cognate antigens are unknown. Findings of the study overall: Shorter TCRB CDR3s, moderately but significantly so, were found in Type 1 diabetes patients in all four CD4+ subsets.

Sequenced material consisted of expressed TCRB transcripts (all of the isolated RNA was reverse transcribed). Sequencing used immunoSEQ multiplex PCR; TCRdb keeps in-frame clones, though not all of them. Here the sample spans some 48,000 clones, approximately 40% being singletons. The sequencing input was stem cell memory CD4+ T cells from blood. Receptors originate from a man between 25 and 39 years old with type 1 diabetes.

The chain couples TRBV5-1 to TRBJ2-2; 9 positions agree with TRBD2. The germline V gene encodes CDR1 SGHRS and CDR2 YFSETQ. The CDR3 runs to 14 residues. V was clipped by 4 bases and J by 5 bases; unmatched bases: 3. The CDR3 here is CASSPLAGTGELFF. In nucleotides, the CDR3 is TGCGCCAGCAGCCCTCTAGCGGGAACCGGGGAGCTGTTTTTT. Together with reference TRBV5-1 and TRBJ2-2, the CDR3 gives the full variable domain: KAGVTQTPRYLIKTRGQQVTLSCSPISGHRSVSWYQQTPGQGLQFLFEYFSETQRNKGNFPGRFSGRQFSNSRSEMNVSTLELGDSALYLCASSPLAGTGELFFGEGSRLTVL.

The V and J genes are TRBV7-2 and TRBJ2-1; 8 positions agree with TRBD2. CDR3 length equals 15 residues. CDR1 is SGHTA and CDR2 is FQGNSA in the germline V gene. The V and J ends lost 4 bases and 8 bases, in that order; junction bases with no gene match: 10. In DNA, the CDR3 is TGTGCCAGCAGCTCCCGGGCGGGAGGTATCCATGAGCAGTTCTTC. Translated, it gives CASSSRAGGIHEQFF.

This chain uses TRBV5-4 with TRBJ2-3; 7 positions match TRBD2. Germline CDR1 reads SGHNT; CDR2 reads YYREEE (reference sequence). The CDR3 runs 15 residues. Unmatched junction bases numbered 9, after V lost 4 bases and J lost 4 bases. DNA of the CDR3: TGTGCCAGCAGCCGCCGGGGCGGGAGTTCAGATACGCAGTATTTT. It codes for CASSRRGGSSDTQYF.

This sequence joins TRBV28 and TRBJ2-3; no clear D. The germline V gene encodes CDR1 MDHEN and CDR2 SYDVKM. CDR3 length: 12 amino acids. V dropped 7 bases and J dropped 2 bases, with 7 bases sitting between them. The CDR3: CASNRYTDTQYF. The DNA of the CDR3 is TGTGCCAGCAATAGATACACAGATACGCAGTATTTT.

This clone has a handful of counts. This chain joins TRBV28 and TRBJ2-6; D unresolved. Trimming cost V 3 bases and J 5 bases, with 11 bases left between them. The CDR3 is 15 residues long. Per the germline V gene, CDR1 is MDHEN and CDR2 is SYDVKM. CDR3 DNA: TGTGCCAGCAGTTTTTCCGGTGGTAGGGCCAACGTCCTGACTTTC. Amino acid sequence: CASSFSGGRANVLTF.

The genes are TRBV11-2 and TRBJ2-3; 14 bases are shared with TRBD2. J lost 6 bases, V lost 8 bases, and 7 bases had no gene match. The length of the CDR3 is 15 residues. Germline V gene sequence: CDR1 SGHAT, CDR2 FQNNGV. The CDR3 spells CASSTGLAGVDTQYF. CDR3 nucleotide sequence: TGTGCCAGCTCGACGGGACTAGCGGGAGTTGATACGCAGTATTTT.

This chain links TRBV4-1 with TRBJ1-1, with D possibly being TRBD1 (5 bases). Germline values: CDR1 MGHRA, CDR2 YSYEKL. Trimming took off 0 bases at V and 0 bases at J, with 20 bases between the two ends. There are 19 residues in the CDR3. As DNA, the CDR3 is TGCGCCAGCAGCCAAGATATTCTTGTCAGACAGAACATGAACACTGAAGCTTTCTTT. Its translation: CASSQDILVRQNMNTEAFF.

The rearrangement links TRBV20-1 to TRBJ2-7; D is undetermined. Trimming removed 0 bases at V and 5 bases at J, with 5 bases between. Germline V gives CDR1 DFQATT, CDR2 SNEGSKA (reference sequence). The CDR3 totals 11 residues. The CDR3 spells CSAREIDEQYF. The DNA of the CDR3 is TGCAGTGCTAGAGAAATAGACGAGCAGTACTTC.

This clone was detected a few times. The chain joins TRBV18 to TRBJ2-3, with 7 nucleotides matching TRBD2. CDR1 is KGHSH, CDR2 LQKENI, per germline. The CDR3 is made up of 18 amino acids. The trim removed 5 bases at V and 0 bases at J, leaving 14 bases unmatched. CDR3 nucleotide sequence: TGTGCCAGCTCAGCGACGCCTTCCTCTAGCGGAAGCACAGATACGCAGTATTTT. It encodes CASSATPSSSGSTDTQYF. The full variable domain, its missing parts supplied by reference TRBV18 and TRBJ2-3, is NAGVMQNPRHLVRRRGQEARLRCSPMKGHSHVYWYRQLPEEGLKFMVYLQKENIIDESGMPKERFSAEFPKEGPSILRIQQVVRGDSAAYFCASSATPSSSGSTDTQYFGPGTRLTVL.

This clone was observed a few times. The J gene is TRBJ1-5, the V gene TRBV18; tentatively, D is TRBD1 (6 bases). This CDR3 region has 15 residues. Germline loops: CDR1 KGHSH, CDR2 LQKENI. Deletions cut 3 bases from V and 4 bases from J, with 13 bases between. This chain's CDR3 is CASSPGGGLNQPQHF. CDR3 bases: TGTGCCAGCTCACCGGGCGGGGGCCTTAATCAGCCCCAGCATTTT.

CDR3 protein: CASSLATGLGYTF. The CDR3 DNA reads as TGTGCCAGCAGCTTAGCTACAGGGTTGGGCTACACCTTC. The rearrangement links TRBV7-2 to TRBJ1-2, with D possibly being TRBD1 (6 bases). The V end lost 0 bases, the J end lost 8 bases, and 10 bases lay between the germline ends. The CDR3 loop spans 13 amino acids. Germline V lookup: CDR1 SGHTA, CDR2 FQGNSA.

The chain links TRBV19 to TRBJ2-1, with TRBD1 matching 9 bases. The length of the CDR3 is 17 residues. V shed 4 bases and J 5 bases; nucleotides not matched to a gene: 12. Germline V lookup: CDR1 LNHDA, CDR2 SQIVND (reference sequence). The CDR3 reads CASSTITGGARDNEQFF. DNA of the CDR3: TGTGCCAGTAGTACTATAACAGGGGGCGCCAGGGACAATGAGCAGTTCTTC.

The chain uses TRBV2 and TRBJ2-7; 7 nucleotides line up with TRBD1. The germline V gene encodes CDR1 SNHLY and CDR2 FYNNEI. V shed 7 bases and J 1 base; nucleotides not matched to a gene: 4. The CDR3 sequence is 13 residues long. The CDR3 spells CASTPDRSYEQYF. In nucleotides, the CDR3 is TGTGCCAGCACCCCGGACAGGTCCTACGAGCAGTACTTC.

V and J are TRBV5-1 and TRBJ2-7; D might be TRBD1 (6 bases). This CDR3 spans 12 amino acids. V was pared by 0 bases and J by 7 bases, with 8 bases between. Looked up from germline, CDR1 is SGHRS and CDR2 is YFSETQ. The CDR3 protein is CASSLVGGEQYF. The CDR3 region has the DNA TGCGCCAGCAGCTTGGTAGGGGGAGAGCAGTACTTC.

The J gene is TRBJ2-1, the V gene TRBV19; 15 positions match TRBD2. The J segment lost 6 bases and the V segment lost 1 base, leaving 10 bases of the junction unmatched. The CDR3 is made up of 19 amino acids. Germline assignment: CDR1 LNHDA and CDR2 SQIVND (reference sequence). The CDR3 spells CASSIAPGLAGGDLNEQFF. As DNA, the CDR3 is TGTGCCAGTAGTATAGCCCCGGGACTAGCGGGAGGAGACCTCAATGAGCAGTTCTTC.

J is TRBJ2-1 and V is TRBV11-2; 7 nucleotides match TRBD2. Germline-derived CDR1 and CDR2 are SGHAT and FQNNGV. The CDR3 contains 15 residues. Trimming removed 5 bases from V and 3 bases from J; junction bases left unmatched: 7. CDR3 nucleotides: TGTGCCAGCAGCCGAATGGGGGGGAACTACAATGAGCAGTTCTTC. Residues: CASSRMGGNYNEQFF.

V is TRBV27 and J is TRBJ2-5; D is uncertain. CDR3 length equals 12 residues. CDR1 is MNHEY, CDR2 SMNVEV, per germline (reference sequence). V dropped 4 bases and J dropped 4 bases, with 7 bases sitting between them. CDR3 sequence reads: CASSSRSETQYF. The CDR3 nucleotides are TGTGCCAGCAGTTCCCGGTCAGAGACCCAGTACTTC.

The V call is TRBV14, the J call TRBJ1-2, with 9 bases matching TRBD1. With 1 base clipped from V and 5 bases from J, the junction kept 8 bases outside the gene matches. Looked up from germline, CDR1 is SGHDN and CDR2 is FVKESK. The CDR3 sequence is 16 residues long. In DNA, the CDR3 is TGTGCCAGCAGCCAAGTGGGACAGGGACCATATTATGGCTACACCTTC. It yields the protein CASSQVGQGPYYGYTF. Based on the CDR3 plus reference TRBV14 and TRBJ1-2, the full variable domain is EAGVTQFPSHSVIEKGQTVTLRCDPISGHDNLYWYRRVMGKEIKFLLHFVKESKQDESGMPNNRFLAERTGGTYSTLKVQPAELEDSGVYFCASSQVGQGPYYGYTFGSGTRLTVV.

The chain uses TRBV2 and TRBJ2-1; D is unclear. Germline lookup yields CDR1 SNHLY and CDR2 FYNNEI. This CDR3 is built from 15 residues. V lost 8 bases and J lost 0, with 14 bases in between. Here the CDR3 DNA reads TGTGCCAGCCGAGCAGAGGCTAGCTCCTACAATGAGCAGTTCTTC. Translation gives CASRAEASSYNEQFF.

The J gene is TRBJ2-1, the V gene TRBV6-5; 7 bases map to TRBD1. The CDR3 contains 13 residues. Germline V gene lookup returns CDR1 MNHEY and CDR2 SVGAGI. Trimming took 11 bases from V and 8 from J; bases not matched to a gene: 12. For the CDR3, the DNA is TGTGCCCGACAGGGTCCCCCTTTCGATGAGCAGTTCTTC. Its protein is CARQGPPFDEQFF.

The chain has TRBV4-2 and TRBJ2-5; D not certain. The tail of the sequence fits TRBJ2-7 better, so the J call may be wrong. The CDR3 has 17 amino acids. Germline CDR1 LGHNA, CDR2 YNFKEQ. The CDR3 sequence: CASSQVVRASTSYEQYF. Written as DNA, the CDR3 is TGTGCCAGCAGCCAAGTTGTGCGCGCGTCAACCTCCTACGAGCAGTACTTC.

The chain couples TRBV5-1 to TRBJ2-7, with 8 bases lining up with TRBD2. Germline V gene lookup returns CDR1 SGHRS and CDR2 YFSETQ. V shed 0 bases, J shed 1 base, and the junction held 6 bases outside the gene matches. The CDR3 is made up of 16 amino acids. The chain's CDR3 is CASSLGNSGISYEQYF. The CDR3 DNA reads as TGCGCCAGCAGCTTGGGGAATAGCGGGATTTCCTACGAGCAGTACTTC.

This clone occurred a few times. The chain combines TRBV9 with TRBJ2-3; D is perhaps TRBD2 (5 bases). V lost 3 bases to trimming and J lost 5 bases, with 10 bases between them. CDR1 is SGDLS, CDR2 YYNGEE, per germline. The length of the CDR3 is 13 residues. The DNA for the CDR3 is TGTGCCAGCAGCGCCACCCGGGGAGATACGCAGTATTTT. Its translation: CASSATRGDTQYF.